This T cell receptor (beta chain) appears in the sequencing data of a study of technical replicates of blood from several donors. Only in-frame clones appear in the TCRdb table, and some are missing; sequencing was by immunoSEQ multiplex PCR. The table shows around 73,000 clones, with 90% occurring only once. The CDR3 is made up of 18 amino acids. Germline CDR1 reads MDHEN; CDR2 reads SYDVKM. V was clipped by 6 bases and J by 4 bases; unmatched bases: 20. This receptor was obtained from a human donor in good health. Some clones in this sample may be carry-over from other donors' samples. Sequenced input: PBMCs. V is TRBV28 and J is TRBJ1-2, with TRBD1 matching 7 bases. DNA of the CDR3: TGTGCCAGCAGACCAGAAACCTGGACGACAGGGCGAGGCTATGGCTACACCTTC. Translation: CASRPETWTTGRGYGYTF.